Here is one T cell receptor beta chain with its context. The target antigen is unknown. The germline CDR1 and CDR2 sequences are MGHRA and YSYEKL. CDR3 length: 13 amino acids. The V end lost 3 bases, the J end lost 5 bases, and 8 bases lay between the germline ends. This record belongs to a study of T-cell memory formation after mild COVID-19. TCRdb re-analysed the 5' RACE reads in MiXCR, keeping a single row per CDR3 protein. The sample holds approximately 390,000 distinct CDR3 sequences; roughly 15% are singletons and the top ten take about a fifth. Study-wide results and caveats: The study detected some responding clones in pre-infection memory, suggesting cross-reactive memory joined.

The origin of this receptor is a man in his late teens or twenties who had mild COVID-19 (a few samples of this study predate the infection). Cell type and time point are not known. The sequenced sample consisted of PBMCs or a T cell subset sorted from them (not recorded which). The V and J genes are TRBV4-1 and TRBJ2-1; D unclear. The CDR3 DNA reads TGCGCCAGCAGCCATCACAAAGACAATGAGCAGTTCTTC. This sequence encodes CASSHHKDNEQFF.